Below, 28 T cell receptor beta chains from the same sample are listed, as sequenced in a study of cytomegalovirus exposure and HLA in healthy donors (TCRdb year 2017). The library relied on the immunoSEQ multiplex PCR assay. For the multiplex PCR, a mixture combining 60 forward primers for TCR Vbeta segments and 13 reverse primers for TCR Jbeta segments was used. TCRdb holds this immuneACCESS table with in-frame rearrangements only. Some clones are missing; in checked studies, unresolved V genes explain under half, and the rest has no known cause. This sample comprises more than 110,000 clones, 80% of them detected only once. Nearly 7% of the sample belongs to the ten largest clones. Sequenced: PBMCs. The source is a man aged 40-49 years in good health and CMV-seropositive.

This rearrangement joins TRBV4-3 to TRBJ2-5; 7 bases line up with TRBD2. Unmatched junction bases numbered 11, after V lost 0 bases and J lost 7 bases. This CDR3 spans 16 amino acids. The germline V gene encodes CDR1 LGHNA and CDR2 YSLEER. In DNA, the CDR3 is TGCGCCAGCAGCCAAGATTTTGAGGGAGGGATCATGACCCAGTACTTC. Translated: CASSQDFEGGIMTQYF.

The chain combines TRBV7-8 with TRBJ1-3; tentative D call: TRBD1 (6 bases). The CDR3 runs 14 residues. Deletions cut 5 bases from V and 2 bases from J, with 10 bases between. Germline CDR1 and CDR2: SGHVS and FQNEAQ. Here the CDR3 reads CASSKQGTGNTIYF. CDR3 nucleotide sequence: TGTGCCAGCAGCAAACAGGGAACTGGAAACACCATATATTTT.

V gene TRBV5-1 combines with J gene TRBJ2-7; 9 bases line up with TRBD1. Germline V gene sequence: CDR1 SGHRS, CDR2 YFSETQ. The junction had 4 bases not matched to a gene; V was cut back by 2 bases and J by 1 base. There are 15 residues in the CDR3. DNA of the CDR3: TGCGCCAGCAGCTTAGGGACAGGGTCGTCCTACGAGCAGTACTTC. Translation gives CASSLGTGSSYEQYF.

The J gene is TRBJ2-1, the V gene TRBV7-3; possibly TRBD2 for D (6 bases). The CDR3 is 17 residues long. V was clipped by 5 bases and J by 6 bases, with 23 bases between them. From germline, CDR1 is SGHTA and CDR2 FQGTGA. The CDR3 sequence is CASSHLTIIPGGNEQFF. The CDR3, as DNA: TGTGCCAGCAGCCACCTAACAATCATCCCCGGGGGCAATGAGCAGTTCTTC.

This clone turned up a few times. The rearrangement joins TRBV29-1 to TRBJ2-2; 8 nucleotides align to TRBD1. Trimming at V came to 3 bases and at J to 6 bases, leaving 0 bases not matched to a gene. CDR1 is SQVTM, CDR2 ANQGSEA, per germline. This CDR3 region has 12 residues. The CDR3 region is CSVDRGPGELFF. Written as DNA, the CDR3 is TGCAGCGTTGACAGGGGGCCCGGGGAGCTGTTTTTT.

This clone was seen only a few times. This chain joins TRBV5-8 and TRBJ2-1; D gene uncertain. V gave up 4 bases and J gave up 2 bases, with 16 bases separating them. This CDR3 has 16 amino acids. Per germline, CDR1 SGHTS and CDR2 YDEGEE. CDR3 DNA sequence: TGTGCCAGCAGCCCACTCCGGAGAATGACCTACAATGAGCAGTTCTTC. Protein sequence: CASSPLRRMTYNEQFF.

The chain is built from TRBV5-6 and TRBJ2-7; TRBD2 is a possible D gene (7 bases). V was cut by 2 bases and J by 2 bases, with 14 bases left in between. CDR1 SGHDT and CDR2 YYEEEE come from the germline V gene. This CDR3 is 15 amino acids long. CDR3 in amino acids: CASSLRGADPYEQYF. The CDR3 DNA sequence: TGTGCCAGCAGCTTACGGGGGGCCGATCCCTACGAGCAGTACTTC.

The chain combines TRBV6-5 with TRBJ2-1; 9 bases map to TRBD1. Germline-derived CDR1 and CDR2 are MNHEY and SVGAGI. V was clipped by 10 bases and J by 3 bases; unmatched bases: 10. The CDR3 consists of 15 residues. DNA of the CDR3: TGTGCCACCCACTTCGACAGGGGGAGCTACAATGAGCAGTTCTTC. Amino acid sequence: CATHFDRGSYNEQFF.

V and J are TRBV7-9 and TRBJ1-6, with 8 bases that match TRBD1. CDR3 length: 14 amino acids. V lost 5 bases, J lost 10 bases, and 7 bases stayed unmatched. Germline-derived CDR1 and CDR2 are SEHNR and FQNEAQ (reference sequence). The CDR3 here is CASSHGQGWSPLHF. CDR3 nucleotides: TGTGCCAGCAGCCACGGACAGGGTTGGTCACCCCTCCACTTT.

The chain employs TRBV7-3 and TRBJ2-7; no firm D call. Germline V gene data show CDR1 as SGHTA and CDR2 as FQGTGA. Trimming removed 2 bases at V and 6 bases at J, with 11 bases between. The CDR3 is 13 residues long. This CDR3 is CASSLLAGFEQYF. The DNA of the CDR3 is TGTGCCAGCAGCTTATTGGCAGGTTTCGAGCAGTACTTC.

This clone was seen a handful of times. The V call is TRBV5-4, the J call TRBJ1-2; D gene uncertain. Trimming took 3 bases from V and 5 from J, leaving 11 bases between them. Per germline, CDR1 SGHNT and CDR2 YYREEE (reference sequence). The CDR3 spans 13 residues. The DNA of the CDR3 is TGTGCCAGCAGCTCGGCACAGAAATATGGCTACACCTTC. Translation: CASSSAQKYGYTF.

The gene calls are TRBV28 and TRBJ2-2; 9 positions match TRBD2. Trimming removed 4 bases from V and 6 bases from J; junction bases left unmatched: 9. CDR1 and CDR2 from the germline V gene are MDHEN and SYDVKM. The CDR3 is 16 residues long. The CDR3 coding sequence is TGTGCCAGCAGTTCGGGACTAGCTTTTTTTTCCGGGGAGCTGTTTTTT. Translation: CASSSGLAFFSGELFF.

V gene TRBV5-4 combines with J gene TRBJ2-1; the match to TRBD1 covers 7 bases. Germline V gene sequence: CDR1 SGHNT, CDR2 YYREEE (reference sequence). The J segment lost 2 bases and the V segment lost 4 bases, leaving 6 bases of the junction unmatched. The CDR3 totals 15 residues. CDR3 sequence (DNA): TGTGCCAGCAGCCAGAAGGGGGCCGCCTACAATGAGCAGTTCTTC. Translating it yields CASSQKGAAYNEQFF.

This chain joins TRBV29-1 and TRBJ2-2; D possibly corresponds to TRBD2 (6 bases). This CDR3 region has 15 residues. V was trimmed by 5 bases and J by 0 bases, leaving 13 bases between them. Per germline, CDR1 SQVTM and CDR2 ANQGSEA. The CDR3 sequence is CSVTDRGTNTGELFF. The CDR3 DNA follows: TGCAGCGTTACCGACCGGGGGACGAACACCGGGGAGCTGTTTTTT.

The sample holds one count of this clone. DNA for the CDR3: TGTGCCACTAGGGGCACGGCCAGGATCCACGCGAGGAATGAAAAACTGTTTTTT. Its translation is CATRGTARIHARNEKLFF. The V call is TRBV15, the J call TRBJ1-4; D is perhaps TRBD1 (5 bases). The CDR3 length is 18 residues. The germline V gene has CDR1 LNHNV and CDR2 YYDKDF (reference sequence). The V end was cut by 9 bases, the J end by 5 bases, with 28 bases between.

This clone was seen only a few times. V usage is TRBV5-1 and J usage is TRBJ2-1; D may be TRBD1 (6 bases). CDR3 length equals 14 residues. Trimming took off 2 bases at V and 5 bases at J, with 11 bases between the two ends. The germline V gene has CDR1 SGHRS and CDR2 YFSETQ. CDR3 protein: CASSLQGRNNEQFF. CDR3 sequence (DNA): TGCGCCAGCAGCTTACAGGGCCGTAACAATGAGCAGTTCTTC.

The chain uses TRBV9 and TRBJ1-2, with D possibly TRBD1 on 6 matching bases. From germline, CDR1 is SGDLS and CDR2 YYNGEE. This CDR3 is 15 amino acids long. V shed 0 bases and J shed 3 bases, with 12 bases lying between them. The CDR3 here is CASSVGGGPYYGYTF. CDR3 coding DNA: TGTGCCAGCAGCGTAGGCGGGGGGCCCTACTATGGCTACACCTTC.

The chain combines TRBV6-6 with TRBJ1-2, with TRBD1 identical over 9 bases. With V trimmed by 6 bases and J by 2 bases, 4 bases remained unmatched. Germline lookup yields CDR1 MNHNY and CDR2 SVGAGI (reference sequence). This CDR3 spans 14 amino acids. The CDR3 loop is CASRRTGENYGYTF. The CDR3 nucleotides are TGTGCCAGCAGGCGGACAGGGGAGAACTATGGCTACACCTTC.

This clone was picked up a small number of times. V is TRBV6-5 and J is TRBJ2-7; the match to TRBD2 covers 12 bases. This CDR3 is built from 15 residues. Germline-derived CDR1 and CDR2 are MNHEY and SVGAGI. V gave up 6 bases and J gave up 4 bases; unmatched junction bases: 7. CDR3 DNA: TGTGCCAGCAGCCGGACTAGCGGGACTATTTACGAGCAGTACTTC. Its translation is CASSRTSGTIYEQYF.

The genes are TRBV13 and TRBJ1-2; 9 nucleotides match TRBD1. Germline CDR1 PRHDT, CDR2 FYEKMQ (reference sequence). The CDR3 has 17 residues. V trimming: 2 bases; J trimming: 6 bases; junction bases outside the gene matches: 13. The CDR3 sequence is CASSLFKPITGGDGYTF. The CDR3 DNA follows: TGTGCCAGCAGCTTATTCAAGCCTATCACAGGGGGCGATGGCTACACCTTC.

The chain joins TRBV2 to TRBJ1-2; D is ambiguous. The length of the CDR3 is 12 residues. The germline gives CDR1 SNHLY, CDR2 FYNNEI. The V gene lost 6 bases and the J gene lost 1 base, with 6 bases spanning the gap. This CDR3 is CASRTSNYGYTF. For the CDR3, the DNA is TGTGCCAGCAGAACAAGTAACTATGGCTACACCTTC.

V gene TRBV4-1 combines with J gene TRBJ2-2, with 7 bases aligning to TRBD1. Germline V lookup: CDR1 MGHRA, CDR2 YSYEKL. The CDR3 sequence is 15 residues long. V lost 4 bases and J lost 1; bases outside the gene matches: 3. For the CDR3, the DNA is TGCGCCAGCAGCCTCCGACAGGGGAACACCGGGGAGCTGTTTTTT. The encoded protein is CASSLRQGNTGELFF.

The J gene is TRBJ2-5, the V gene TRBV10-3; TRBD2 aligns across 10 bases. The CDR3 spans 17 residues. Unmatched junction bases numbered 7, after V lost 2 bases and J lost 1 base. Germline CDR1 and CDR2: ENHRY and SYGVKD. The CDR3 DNA reads TGTGCCATCAGTGAGAATAAATGGACTAGCGGCCAAGAGACCCAGTACTTC. Protein sequence: CAISENKWTSGQETQYF.

This chain uses TRBV2 with TRBJ2-1; D is uncertain. V lost 7 bases and J lost 0, with 10 bases in between. Germline values: CDR1 SNHLY, CDR2 FYNNEI. The CDR3 totals 14 residues. In DNA form, the CDR3 reads TGTGCCAGCATGGTCGACTTCTCCTACAATGAGCAGTTCTTC. Protein sequence: CASMVDFSYNEQFF.

The chain combines TRBV19 with TRBJ1-1; no reliable D call. CDR3 length: 13 amino acids. Germline V gene sequence: CDR1 LNHDA, CDR2 SQIVND (reference sequence). Trimming stripped 6 bases from V and 1 base from J, with 9 bases between. The CDR3 DNA is TGTGCCAGTAGCACATACGCGAACACTGAAGCTTTCTTT. Translation gives CASSTYANTEAFF.

This clone has a single count. The V call is TRBV5-6, the J call TRBJ2-7; 7 bases map to TRBD1. Per the germline V gene, CDR1 is SGHDT and CDR2 is YYEEEE. V lost 0 bases to trimming and J lost 7 bases; unmatched junction nucleotides: 16. The CDR3 runs 17 residues. CDR3 protein: CASSLGTGTVSSGEQYF. CDR3 DNA sequence: TGTGCCAGCAGCTTGGGGACCGGGACAGTGTCTTCGGGGGAGCAGTACTTC. Using reference TRBV5-6 and TRBJ2-7 for the parts outside the CDR3, the full variable domain is DAGVTQSPTHLIKTRGQQVTLRCSPKSGHDTVSWYQQALGQGPQFIFQYYEEEERQRGNFPDRFSGHQFPNYSSELNVNALLLGDSALYLCASSLGTGTVSSGEQYFGPGTRLTVT.

The V and J genes are TRBV6-5 and TRBJ1-4; the D is unclear. The CDR3 has 16 amino acids. The ends were cut back, 4 bases at V and 0 bases at J, with 12 bases in the middle. The germline V gene encodes CDR1 MNHEY and CDR2 SVGAGI. Here the CDR3 reads CASSWSGDATNEKLFF. Here the CDR3 DNA reads TGTGCCAGCAGTTGGAGCGGTGATGCAACTAATGAAAAACTGTTTTTT.

The chain joins TRBV28 to TRBJ1-2; TRBD1 matches 10 bases. V lost 7 bases and J lost 4; bases outside the gene matches: 18. Per germline, CDR1 MDHEN and CDR2 SYDVKM. The CDR3 is 18 residues long. DNA of the CDR3: TGTGCCAGCATGTCCCTTCCCCGGGCGGACAGGGGGGTCTATGGCTACACCTTC. Residues: CASMSLPRADRGVYGYTF.